This T cell receptor beta chain was sequenced in a study of T cells in Graves' hyperthyroidism and ophthalmopathy. Study outcomes and limitations: Most clonotypes expanded in the thyroid (above 0.001) were also present in blood.

With regard to this clonotype: What it recognizes is unknown.

RNA transcripts served as the template for amplifying TCR beta CDR3 regions. An initial round of RT-PCR targeting the TCR CDR3 relied on the HTBI primer set. TCRdb passed the multiplex PCR reads through MiXCR, listing each CDR3 protein once. The sample yields 750,000 to 900,000 distinct CDR3 sequences, 38% seen once. The CDR3 consists of 11 residues. The V and J ends lost 3 bases and 11 bases respectively, with 10 bases between them. Diagnoses rested on clinical symptoms, serum thyroxine and TRAb, thyroid ultrasound and orbital computed tomography. The PBMCs had their origin in roughly 9.4 ml of fresh peripheral blood.

Sequencing was done on a sample of blood. V gene TRBV12-3 or TRBV12-4 combines with J gene TRBJ1-1; possibly TRBD1 for D (5 bases). The TCR comes from a man aged 18 to 35 with Graves' hyperthyroidism. CDR3: CASSLGVRAFF. CDR3 nucleotide sequence: TGTGCCAGCAGTTTGGGGGTTCGGGCTTTCTTT.